These 8 T cell receptor beta chains were all obtained from the same sample, sequenced in a study of OX40 agonist ivuxolimab in advanced cancers. Assay: immunoSEQ multiplex PCR; the TCRdb copy retains only in-frame clones and omits some. The sample includes under 40,000 clones, about 83% of them seen just once. Sequencing was performed on CD4+ or CD8+ T cells sorted from blood, taken in a trial of the OX40 agonist ivuxolimab. The receptors originated from an adult with an advanced solid tumor such as melanoma, head and neck, liver or kidney cancer.

The genes are TRBV5-1 and TRBJ1-4, with D uncertain. The germline V gene encodes CDR1 SGHRS and CDR2 YFSETQ. CDR3 size: 14 residues. Trimming removed 6 bases at V and 4 bases at J, with 13 bases between. The DNA for the CDR3 is TGCGCCAGCACGCTCGGGCCTAATAATGAAAAACTGTTTTTT. It yields the protein CASTLGPNNEKLFF.

The rearrangement joins TRBV2 to TRBJ2-3; D assignment may be TRBD1 or TRBD2 (5 bases each). V gave up 10 bases and J gave up 6 bases, with 23 bases separating them. Per the germline V gene, CDR1 is SNHLY and CDR2 is FYNNEI. CDR3 size: 15 residues. CDR3 in DNA: TGTGCCACTAGAAGGGGACCCAACCCAAATGATACGCAGTATTTT. This encodes CATRRGPNPNDTQYF.

This clone was picked up one time. CDR3 coding DNA: TGTGCCAGCAACCCCGCGGCGGGGGGAAACTACGAGCAGTACTTC. Translating it yields CASNPAAGGNYEQYF. V and J are TRBV6-5 and TRBJ2-5; 8 nucleotides align to TRBD2. The J call is doubtful: the DNA matches TRBJ2-7 better. CDR3 length: 15 residues. The germline gives CDR1 MNHEY, CDR2 SVGAGI.

The chain recombines TRBV7-9 with TRBJ2-1; TRBD1 or TRBD2 may be the D gene (5 bases each). Germline-derived CDR1 and CDR2 are SEHNR and FQNEAQ (reference sequence). Trimming took off 3 bases at V and 7 bases at J, with 19 bases between the two ends. CDR3 length: 16 amino acids. The CDR3 DNA sequence: TGTGCCAGCAGCTTCTTGGGACCCCAAAGGGGTAATGAGCAGTTCTTC. Its protein product is CASSFLGPQRGNEQFF.

This rearrangement joins TRBV14 to TRBJ2-6; D may be TRBD1 (8 bases). This CDR3 is built from 21 residues. Germline CDR1 and CDR2: SGHDN and FVKESK. Trimming took off 5 bases at V and 1 base at J, with 27 bases between the two ends. The CDR3 sequence: CASSTTERSGTGSSGANVLTF. The DNA of the CDR3 is TGTGCCAGCAGCACAACTGAACGAAGCGGGACAGGTTCGTCTGGGGCCAACGTCCTGACTTTC. Complete variable domain (other parts from reference TRBV14 and TRBJ2-6): EAGVTQFPSHSVIEKGQTVTLRCDPISGHDNLYWYRRVMGKEIKFLLHFVKESKQDESGMPNNRFLAERTGGTYSTLKVQPAELEDSGVYFCASSTTERSGTGSSGANVLTFGAGSRLTVL.

The chain has TRBV5-4 and TRBJ2-2; D is unresolved. The V end was cut by 2 bases, the J end by 0 bases, with 8 bases between. The CDR3 contains 15 residues. Per germline, CDR1 SGHNT and CDR2 YYREEE (reference sequence). The CDR3 DNA sequence: TGTGCCAGCAGCTTTGGGGTAACGAACACCGGGGAGCTGTTTTTT. It specifies CASSFGVTNTGELFF.

The rearrangement uses TRBV2 and TRBJ1-1; D gene uncertain. V lost 2 bases and J 4 bases, leaving 11 bases between the germline ends. The CDR3 is 14 residues long. Germline V gives CDR1 SNHLY, CDR2 FYNNEI. CDR3 loop: CASSETWVGTEAFF. CDR3 sequence (DNA): TGTGCCAGCAGTGAAACATGGGTAGGCACTGAAGCTTTCTTT.

This clone was seen more than once but under ten times. The chain uses TRBV19 and TRBJ1-5; D may be TRBD1 (5 bases). There are 15 residues in the CDR3. Germline CDR1 and CDR2: LNHDA and SQIVND (reference sequence). Trimming pared 6 bases from V and 3 bases from J, leaving 15 bases between. Here the CDR3 DNA reads TGTGCCAGTAGGAGCCGGGACGGGTACAATCAGCCCCAGCATTTT. This sequence encodes CASRSRDGYNQPQHF.